This T cell receptor beta chain is from a study of neurological immune-mediated disorders. There are 15 residues in the CDR3. Trimming removed 2 bases from V and 3 bases from J, with 16 bases in between. Germline V gene data show CDR1 as SQVTM and CDR2 as ANQGSEA. TCRdb reprocessed the 5' RACE reads with MiXCR, giving one entry per CDR3 protein. The repertoire holds 30,000 to 40,000 distinct CDR3 sequences, with 3% to 4% as singletons. The specimen was PBMCs. The source of this sequence is a man aged 25 to 40 with multiple sclerosis. The J gene is TRBJ1-2, the V gene TRBV29-1; tentatively, D is TRBD1 (6 bases). CDR3 amino acids: CSVEKGQRIDYGYTF. For the CDR3, the DNA is TGCAGCGTTGAAAAAGGACAGAGAATAGACTATGGCTACACCTTC.